The sequence of this TCR beta chain was determined in a study of T cells in Graves' hyperthyroidism and ophthalmopathy. There were TCR beta CDR3 regions amplified from RNA transcripts. The TCR CDR3 was amplified in a first-round RT-PCR using the HTBI primer set. TCRdb used MiXCR to reprocess the multiplex PCR reads, holding one entry per CDR3 protein. Of about 720,000 distinct CDR3 sequences in the sample, approximately 16% were seen once. Germline loops: CDR1 SGHNT, CDR2 YYREEE (reference sequence). V lost 9 bases, J lost 5 bases, and 15 bases stayed unmatched. The CDR3 runs to 15 residues. This sequence originates from a man in his late teens or twenties with Graves' hyperthyroidism. The sequencing input was blood. The J gene is TRBJ2-3, the V gene TRBV5-4; TRBD2 matches at 7 bases. Here the CDR3 DNA reads TGTGCCACCTCGAGGAAGCGGGATGGCGGAGATACGCAGTATTTT. This sequence encodes CATSRKRDGGDTQYF.